This T cell receptor beta chain was observed in a study of T cells expressing NK-cell markers. The overall study: Just one sequenced donor of eight was HCMV-seronegative, while seven were seropositive. Study-wide results and caveats: No clear determination of HCMV specificity was made for expanded NKG2C+ T cell clones. In a handful of donors, dominant CD3+CD56+NKG2C+ clonotypes ranked among the top 10 CD8+ clonotypes.

TCRdb re-called the 5' RACE reads and gives one entry per CDR3 protein, without DNA. This repertoire comprises more than 400,000 distinct CDR3 sequences; its ten largest clones make up 7.3%. This CDR3 has 18 residues. CDR1 is SGHRS and CDR2 is YFSETQ in the germline V gene. About this clonotype: What it binds is unknown.

This rearrangement joins TRBV5-1 to TRBJ2-7; TCRdb lists TRBD2, though no DNA is available to test this call. Sequenced material: blood T cells: a sorted CD56 or NKG2C T cell subset, CD4+ or CD8+ T cells, or bulk PBMC T cells (not recorded which). The clonotype was recovered from a woman between 18 and 70 years old in good health. This CDR3 is CASSRGLREGLGSYEQYF. The entire variable domain, with the rest obtained from reference TRBV5-1 and TRBJ2-7, is as follows: KAGVTQTPRYLIKTRGQQVTLSCSPISGHRSVSWYQQTPGQGLQFLFEYFSETQRNKGNFPGRFSGRQFSNSRSEMNVSTLELGDSALYLCASSRGLREGLGSYEQYFGPGTRLTVT.